The subject of this entry is one TCR beta chain. In germline, CDR1 is KGHSH, CDR2 LQKENI. This CDR3 has 14 amino acids. Germline trimming cut 3 bases from V and 4 bases from J; bases unmatched to any gene: 3. The entry originates in a study of OX40 agonist ivuxolimab in advanced cancers. For the study at large: As their treatment, patients were administered ivuxolimab, an agonistic anti-OX40 (CD134) antibody.

TCRdb's copy holds only in-frame clones and misses some; the assay was immunoSEQ multiplex PCR. The profile shows tens of thousands of clones, over 65% of them singletons. Here the sequenced sample was CD4+ or CD8+ T cells sorted from blood, taken in a trial of the OX40 agonist ivuxolimab. The TCR sequence derives from an adult with an advanced solid tumor such as melanoma, head and neck, liver or kidney cancer. The rearrangement joins TRBV18 to TRBJ2-3; 8 bases align to TRBD2. CDR3 nucleotide sequence: TGTGCCAGCTCACCGGCGGGGGGAGCAGATACGCAGTATTTT. Protein sequence: CASSPAGGADTQYF.